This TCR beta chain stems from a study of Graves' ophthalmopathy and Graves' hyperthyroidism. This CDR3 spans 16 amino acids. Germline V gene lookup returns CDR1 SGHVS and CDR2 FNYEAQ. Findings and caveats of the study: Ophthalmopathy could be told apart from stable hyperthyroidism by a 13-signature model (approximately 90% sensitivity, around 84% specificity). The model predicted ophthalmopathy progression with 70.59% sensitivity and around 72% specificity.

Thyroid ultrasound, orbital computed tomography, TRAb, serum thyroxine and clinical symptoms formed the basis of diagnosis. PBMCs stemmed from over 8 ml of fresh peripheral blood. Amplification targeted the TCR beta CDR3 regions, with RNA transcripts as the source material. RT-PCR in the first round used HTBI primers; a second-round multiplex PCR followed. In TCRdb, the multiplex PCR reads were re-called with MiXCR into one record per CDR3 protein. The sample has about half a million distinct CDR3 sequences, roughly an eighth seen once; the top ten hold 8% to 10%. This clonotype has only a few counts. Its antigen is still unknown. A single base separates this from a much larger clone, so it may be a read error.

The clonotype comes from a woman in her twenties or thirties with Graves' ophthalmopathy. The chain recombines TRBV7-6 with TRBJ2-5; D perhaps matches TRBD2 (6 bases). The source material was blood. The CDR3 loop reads CASSFGGTGTQETKYF. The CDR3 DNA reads TGTGCCAGCAGCTTTGGGGGGACTGGCACCCAAGAGACCAAGTACTTC.